This passage covers 8 T cell receptor beta chains from one sample sequenced in a study of T-cell reconstitution after alpha-beta-depleted transplantation in children. Preparation of the TCRbeta library involved a method that used unique molecular identifiers. TCRdb ran MiXCR on the PCR reads and lists one entry per CDR3 protein. Of approximately 240,000 distinct CDR3 sequences in the sample, around 9.6% were seen once. Sample: PBMCs from the stem cell graft donor, taken from the stem cell graft. The origin of the receptors is a human donor who donated a stem cell graft to a child with acute lymphoblastic leukemia.

This clonotype was observed at least ten times. The chain is built from TRBV7-2 and TRBJ2-5; D possibly corresponds to TRBD1 (6 bases). Germline CDR1 reads SGHTA; CDR2 reads FQGNSA. The CDR3 has 15 amino acids. Trimming pared 6 bases from V and 4 bases from J, leaving 18 bases between. Here the CDR3 DNA reads TGTGCCAGCAGTGATTTCAGGGGCGCGGGAGAGACCCAGTACTTC. Its protein is CASSDFRGAGETQYF.

This clonotype was seen repeatedly, ten times or more. The chain has TRBV7-6 and TRBJ1-4; D ambiguous. The V and J ends lost 2 bases and 0 bases respectively, with 7 bases between them. This CDR3 spans 15 amino acids. The V gene's germline CDR1 is SGHVS and CDR2 FNYEAQ. Written as DNA, the CDR3 is TGTGCCAGCAGCTTAACTAGAGCAACTAATGAAAAACTGTTTTTT. This translates into CASSLTRATNEKLFF.

This clonotype was observed a few times. The chain combines TRBV12-3 or TRBV12-4 with TRBJ2-7, with no clear D. The germline V and J ends were trimmed by 8 bases and 4 bases, with 30 bases remaining between them. The CDR3 covers 18 residues. In nucleotides, the CDR3 is TGTGCCAGCGCCCGCGAAATAGGAACAGCTGGTATTCGGTACGAGCAGTACTTC. Its protein is CASAREIGTAGIRYEQYF.

This clonotype showed up many times. V gene TRBV7-2 combines with J gene TRBJ2-3; TRBD2 might be the D (6 bases). The CDR3 is 15 residues long. V dropped 5 bases and J dropped 2 bases, with 14 bases sitting between them. Germline values: CDR1 SGHTA, CDR2 FQGNSA. The CDR3 here is CASSPRDSFTDTQYF. CDR3 nucleotides: TGTGCCAGCAGCCCTAGGGACTCCTTCACAGATACGCAGTATTTT.

This clonotype was observed many times. The chain has TRBV5-1 and TRBJ1-1; 12 bases are a match to TRBD1. Trimming removed 3 bases from V and 11 bases from J; junction bases left unmatched: 5. CDR3 length: 13 residues. Germline lookup yields CDR1 SGHRS and CDR2 YFSETQ. The CDR3 here is CASSSGTGGEAFF. CDR3 sequence (DNA): TGCGCCAGCAGCTCCGGGACAGGGGGCGAGGCTTTCTTT. The full variable domain, rest sourced from reference TRBV5-1 and TRBJ1-1, is KAGVTQTPRYLIKTRGQQVTLSCSPISGHRSVSWYQQTPGQGLQFLFEYFSETQRNKGNFPGRFSGRQFSNSRSEMNVSTLELGDSALYLCASSSGTGGEAFFGQGTRLTVV.

This clonotype was counted between two and nine times. The V call is TRBV7-9, the J call TRBJ2-3; D possibly corresponds to TRBD1 (6 bases). The CDR3 sequence is 14 residues long. CDR1 and CDR2 (germline): SEHNR, FQNEAQ (reference sequence). The V end lost 5 bases, the J end lost 0 bases, and 9 bases lay between the germline ends. The CDR3 loop reads CASSRDTSTDTQYF. CDR3 nucleotide sequence: TGTGCCAGCAGCCGGGACACAAGCACAGATACGCAGTATTTT.

This clonotype was counted a few times. The chain recombines TRBV18 with TRBJ1-3; D is undetermined. V lost 3 bases to trimming and J lost 9 bases, with 9 bases between them. The germline V gene has CDR1 KGHSH and CDR2 LQKENI. The CDR3 extends over 12 amino acids. In DNA form, the CDR3 reads TGTGCCAGCTCACCGGACCGGAGCACCATATATTTT. This gives the protein CASSPDRSTIYF.

The rearrangement joins TRBV14 to TRBJ2-1, with D tentatively TRBD1 (5 bases). Trimming took off 0 bases at V and 4 bases at J, with 16 bases between the two ends. This CDR3 is built from 17 residues. From germline, CDR1 is SGHDN and CDR2 FVKESK. The CDR3 DNA sequence: TGTGCCAGCAGCCAAGATTATATAGGGGCTCCTTACAATGAGCAGTTCTTC. It yields the protein CASSQDYIGAPYNEQFF. Full variable domain (remainder filled in from reference TRBV14 and TRBJ2-1): EAGVTQFPSHSVIEKGQTVTLRCDPISGHDNLYWYRRVMGKEIKFLLHFVKESKQDESGMPNNRFLAERTGGTYSTLKVQPAELEDSGVYFCASSQDYIGAPYNEQFFGPGTRLTVL.